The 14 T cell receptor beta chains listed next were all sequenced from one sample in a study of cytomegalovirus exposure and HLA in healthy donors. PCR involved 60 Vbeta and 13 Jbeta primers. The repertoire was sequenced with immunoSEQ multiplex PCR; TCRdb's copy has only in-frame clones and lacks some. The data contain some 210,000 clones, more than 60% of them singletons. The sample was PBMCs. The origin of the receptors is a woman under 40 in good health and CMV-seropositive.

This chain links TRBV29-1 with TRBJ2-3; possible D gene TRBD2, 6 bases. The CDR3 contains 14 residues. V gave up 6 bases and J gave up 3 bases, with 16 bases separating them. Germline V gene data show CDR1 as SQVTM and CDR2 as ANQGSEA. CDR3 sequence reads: CSVQSGVGTDTQYF. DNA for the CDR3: TGCAGCGTACAGTCGGGGGTCGGAACAGATACGCAGTATTTT.

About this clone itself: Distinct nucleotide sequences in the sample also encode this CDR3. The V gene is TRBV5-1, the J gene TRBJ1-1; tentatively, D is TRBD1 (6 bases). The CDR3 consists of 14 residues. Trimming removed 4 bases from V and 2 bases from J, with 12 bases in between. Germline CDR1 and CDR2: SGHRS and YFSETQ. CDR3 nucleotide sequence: TGCGCCAGCAGCCTCGACAGGCCTAACACTGAAGCTTTCTTT. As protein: CASSLDRPNTEAFF. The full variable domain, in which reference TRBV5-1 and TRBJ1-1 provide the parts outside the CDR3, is KAGVTQTPRYLIKTRGQQVTLSCSPISGHRSVSWYQQTPGQGLQFLFEYFSETQRNKGNFPGRFSGRQFSNSRSEMNVSTLELGDSALYLCASSLDRPNTEAFFGQGTRLTVV.

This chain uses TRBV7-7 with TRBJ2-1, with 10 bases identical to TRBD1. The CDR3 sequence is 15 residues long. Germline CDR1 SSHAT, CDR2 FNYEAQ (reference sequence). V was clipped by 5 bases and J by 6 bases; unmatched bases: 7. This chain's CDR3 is CASSPRQGAFNEQFF. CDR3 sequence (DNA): TGTGCCAGCAGCCCTCGACAGGGGGCCTTCAATGAGCAGTTCTTC.

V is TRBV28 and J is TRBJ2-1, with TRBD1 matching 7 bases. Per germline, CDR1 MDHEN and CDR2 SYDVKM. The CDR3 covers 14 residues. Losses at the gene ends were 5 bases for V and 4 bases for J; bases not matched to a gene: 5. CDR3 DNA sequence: TGTGCCAGCAGTCTCCGGGACAGATACAATGAGCAGTTCTTC. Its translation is CASSLRDRYNEQFF. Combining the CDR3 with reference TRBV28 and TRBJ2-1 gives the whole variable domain DVKVTQSSRYLVKRTGEKVFLECVQDMDHENMFWYRQDPGLGLRLIYFSYDVKMKEKGDIPEGYSVSREKKERFSLILESASTNQTSMYLCASSLRDRYNEQFFGPGTRLTVL.

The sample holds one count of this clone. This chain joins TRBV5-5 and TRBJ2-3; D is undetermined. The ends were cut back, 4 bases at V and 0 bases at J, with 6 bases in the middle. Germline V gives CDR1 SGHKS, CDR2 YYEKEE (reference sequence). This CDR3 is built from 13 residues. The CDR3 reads CASSVPSTDTQYF. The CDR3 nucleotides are TGTGCCAGCAGCGTTCCTAGCACAGATACGCAGTATTTT.

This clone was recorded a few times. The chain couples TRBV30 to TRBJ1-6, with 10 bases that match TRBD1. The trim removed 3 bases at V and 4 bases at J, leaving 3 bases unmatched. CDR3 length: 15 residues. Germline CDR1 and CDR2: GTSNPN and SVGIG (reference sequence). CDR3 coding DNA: TGTGCCTGGAGGACAGGGGGCTGGTATAATTCACCCCTCCACTTT. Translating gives CAWRTGGWYNSPLHF.

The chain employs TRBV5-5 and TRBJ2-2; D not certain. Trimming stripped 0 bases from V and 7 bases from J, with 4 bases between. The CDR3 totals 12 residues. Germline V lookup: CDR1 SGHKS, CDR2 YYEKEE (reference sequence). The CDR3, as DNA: TGTGCCAGCAGCTTGGATCACGGGGAGCTGTTTTTT. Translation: CASSLDHGELFF. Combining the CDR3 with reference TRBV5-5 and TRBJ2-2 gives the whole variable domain DAGVTQSPTHLIKTRGQQVTLRCSPISGHKSVSWYQQVLGQGPQFIFQYYEKEERGRGNFPDRFSARQFPNYSSELNVNALLLGDSALYLCASSLDHGELFFGEGSRLTVL.

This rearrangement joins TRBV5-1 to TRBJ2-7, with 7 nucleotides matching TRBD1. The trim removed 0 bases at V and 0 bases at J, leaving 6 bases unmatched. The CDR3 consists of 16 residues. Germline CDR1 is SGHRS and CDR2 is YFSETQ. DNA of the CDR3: TGCGCCAGCAGCTTGGCCCCTCGGACAGGCTCCTACGAGCAGTACTTC. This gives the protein CASSLAPRTGSYEQYF.

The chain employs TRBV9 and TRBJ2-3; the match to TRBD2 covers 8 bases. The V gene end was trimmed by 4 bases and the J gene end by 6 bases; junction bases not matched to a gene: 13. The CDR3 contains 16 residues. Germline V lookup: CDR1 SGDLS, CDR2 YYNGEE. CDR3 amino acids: CASSQPQAGGSDTQYF. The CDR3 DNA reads TGTGCCAGCAGCCAACCACAGGCGGGGGGCTCGGATACGCAGTATTTT. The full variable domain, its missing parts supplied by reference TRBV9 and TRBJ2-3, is DSGVTQTPKHLITATGQRVTLRCSPRSGDLSVYWYQQSLDQGLQFLIQYYNGEERAKGNILERFSAQQFPDLHSELNLSSLELGDSALYFCASSQPQAGGSDTQYFGPGTRLTVL.

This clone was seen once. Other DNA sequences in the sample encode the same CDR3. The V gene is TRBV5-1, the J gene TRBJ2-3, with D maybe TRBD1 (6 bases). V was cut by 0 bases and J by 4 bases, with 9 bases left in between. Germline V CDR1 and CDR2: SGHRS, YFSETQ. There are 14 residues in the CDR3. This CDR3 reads CASSLGQGPDTQYF. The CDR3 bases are TGCGCCAGCAGCTTGGGCCAGGGGCCAGATACGCAGTATTTT.

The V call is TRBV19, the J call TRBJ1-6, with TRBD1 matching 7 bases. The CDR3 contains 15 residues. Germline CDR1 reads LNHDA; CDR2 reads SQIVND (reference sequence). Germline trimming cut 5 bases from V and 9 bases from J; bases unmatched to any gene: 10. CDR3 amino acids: CASSVRDSRGSPLHF. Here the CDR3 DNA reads TGTGCCAGTAGTGTCCGGGACAGCAGGGGTTCACCCCTCCACTTT. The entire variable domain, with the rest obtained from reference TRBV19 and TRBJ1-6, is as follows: DGGITQSPKYLFRKEGQNVTLSCEQNLNHDAMYWYRQDPGQGLRLIYYSQIVNDFQKGDIAEGYSVSREKKESFPLTVTSAQKNPTAFYLCASSVRDSRGSPLHFGNGTRLTVT.

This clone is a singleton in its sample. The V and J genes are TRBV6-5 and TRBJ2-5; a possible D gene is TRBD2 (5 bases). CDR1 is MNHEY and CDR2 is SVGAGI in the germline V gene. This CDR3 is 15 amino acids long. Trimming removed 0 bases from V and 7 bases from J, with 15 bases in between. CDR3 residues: CASSYSGAAVGTQYF. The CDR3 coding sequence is TGTGCCAGCAGTTACTCGGGAGCGGCAGTGGGGACCCAGTACTTC.

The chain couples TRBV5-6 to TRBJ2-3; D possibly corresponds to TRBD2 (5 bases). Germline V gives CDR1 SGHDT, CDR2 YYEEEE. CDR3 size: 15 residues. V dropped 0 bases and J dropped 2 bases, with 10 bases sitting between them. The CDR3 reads CASSLGGRPTDTQYF. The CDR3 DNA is TGTGCCAGCAGCTTGGGTGGGAGACCCACAGATACGCAGTATTTT.

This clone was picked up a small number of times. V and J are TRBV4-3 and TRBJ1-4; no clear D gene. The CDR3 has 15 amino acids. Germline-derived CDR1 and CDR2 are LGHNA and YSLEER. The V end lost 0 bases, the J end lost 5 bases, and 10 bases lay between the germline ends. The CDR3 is CASSQDGWANEKLFF. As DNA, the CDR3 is TGCGCCAGCAGCCAAGATGGTTGGGCAAATGAAAAACTGTTTTTT.